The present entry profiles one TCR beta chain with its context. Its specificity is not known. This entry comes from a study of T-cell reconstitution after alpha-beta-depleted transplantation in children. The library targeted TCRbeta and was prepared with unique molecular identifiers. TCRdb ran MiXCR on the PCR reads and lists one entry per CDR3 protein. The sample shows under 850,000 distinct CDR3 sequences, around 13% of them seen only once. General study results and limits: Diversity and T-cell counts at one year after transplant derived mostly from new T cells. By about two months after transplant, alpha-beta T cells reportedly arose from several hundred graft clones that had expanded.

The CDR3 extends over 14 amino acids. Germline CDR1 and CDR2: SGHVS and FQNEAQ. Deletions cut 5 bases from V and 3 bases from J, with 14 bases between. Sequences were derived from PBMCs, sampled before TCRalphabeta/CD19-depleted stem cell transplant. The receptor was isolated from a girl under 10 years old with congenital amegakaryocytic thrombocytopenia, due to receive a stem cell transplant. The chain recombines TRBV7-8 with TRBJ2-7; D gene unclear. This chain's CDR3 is CASSTNSEDYEQYF. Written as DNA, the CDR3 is TGTGCCAGCAGCACCAATAGTGAGGACTACGAGCAGTACTTC.